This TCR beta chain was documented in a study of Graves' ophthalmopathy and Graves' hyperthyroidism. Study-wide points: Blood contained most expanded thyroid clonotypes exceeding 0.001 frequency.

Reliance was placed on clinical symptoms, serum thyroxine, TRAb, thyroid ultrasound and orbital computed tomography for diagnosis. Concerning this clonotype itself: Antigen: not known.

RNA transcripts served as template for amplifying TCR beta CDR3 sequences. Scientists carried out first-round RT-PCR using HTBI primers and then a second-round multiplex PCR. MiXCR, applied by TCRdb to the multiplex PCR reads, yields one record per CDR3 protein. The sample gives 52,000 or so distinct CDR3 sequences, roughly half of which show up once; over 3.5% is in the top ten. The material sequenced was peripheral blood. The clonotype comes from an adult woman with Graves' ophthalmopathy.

The CDR3 nucleotides read TGCAGTGCTCGACCGGGACAGGGGGCACAGCCCCAGCATTTT. This encodes CSARPGQGAQPQHF. The chain carries TRBV20-1 and TRBJ1-5, with TRBD1 matching 12 bases. After removal of 5 bases from V and 7 bases from J, the junction contained 6 bases not matched to a gene. The CDR3 is made up of 14 amino acids. Germline CDR1 reads DFQATT; CDR2 reads SNEGSKA (reference sequence).